Each of the 18 T cell receptor beta chains below was sequenced from the same sample in a study of T cell responses to AZD1222 COVID-19 vaccine. Assay used: immunoSEQ multiplex PCR; TCRdb lists only in-frame clones, some missing. The data contain 100,000 to 150,000 clones, about nine tenths of them seen just once; the ten biggest clones take up 1.3% to 1.5%. The input for sequencing was peripheral blood, taken on day 0 of AZD1222 vaccination. These receptors all stem from an adult in good health.

Only one count was recorded for this clone. The genes are TRBV19 and TRBJ1-4; tentatively, D is TRBD1 (6 bases). Germline V gene sequence: CDR1 LNHDA, CDR2 SQIVND (reference sequence). The V end lost 5 bases, the J end lost 3 bases, and 19 bases lay between the germline ends. The length of the CDR3 is 17 residues. The CDR3 DNA reads TGTGCCAGTAGTCCAGAGAGGATCAAGGGGGCTAATGAAAAACTGTTTTTT. This gives the protein CASSPERIKGANEKLFF.

The CDR3: CASSSSGASGELFF. As DNA, the CDR3 is TGTGCCAGCAGTTCATCAGGGGCCTCCGGGGAGCTGTTTTTT. The chain uses TRBV2 and TRBJ2-2; a weak D match, TRBD1 (6 bases). With 5 bases removed from V and 6 bases from J, the gap between germline ends came to 13 bases. CDR3 size: 14 residues. Germline assignment: CDR1 SNHLY and CDR2 FYNNEI.

The chain combines TRBV7-9 with TRBJ2-3; 12 bases line up with TRBD2. The germline V gene encodes CDR1 SEHNR and CDR2 FQNEAQ (reference sequence). Unmatched junction bases numbered 2, after V lost 6 bases and J lost 1 base. The CDR3 is made up of 15 amino acids. CDR3 DNA: TGTGCCAGCAGACTAGCGGGGGGCCGCACAGATACGCAGTATTTT. It codes for CASRLAGGRTDTQYF.

The chain employs TRBV7-9 and TRBJ1-2; 7 nucleotides agree with TRBD1. V lost 1 base to trimming and J lost 4 bases; unmatched junction nucleotides: 0. The CDR3 has 13 amino acids. CDR1 SEHNR and CDR2 FQNEAQ come from the germline V gene (reference sequence). Here the CDR3 DNA reads TGTGCCAGCAGCTTAGAGGGGGCCTATGGCTACACCTTC. Its protein is CASSLEGAYGYTF.

The rearrangement joins TRBV27 to TRBJ2-7; 7 bases are shared with TRBD2. The CDR3 covers 16 residues. The V segment lost 3 bases and the J segment 0 bases; nucleotides outside the gene matches: 8. From germline, CDR1 is MNHEY and CDR2 SMNVEV (reference sequence). The CDR3 nucleotides are TGTGCCAGCAGTTTGGCCCCGGGGGGATACTCCTACGAGCAGTACTTC. Protein: CASSLAPGGYSYEQYF.

This chain links TRBV4-3 with TRBJ1-2, with D possibly TRBD1 on 6 matching bases. The germline V gene encodes CDR1 LGHNA and CDR2 YSLEER. The CDR3 runs to 16 residues. Trimming shortened V by 3 bases and J by 5 bases, and 19 bases separated the two germline ends. CDR3 protein: CASSHGFGGRGYGYTF. The DNA for the CDR3 is TGCGCCAGCAGCCATGGATTCGGGGGCCGGGGGTATGGCTACACCTTC.

The chain is built from TRBV10-3 and TRBJ1-4, with 11 nucleotides matching TRBD1. The CDR3 is made up of 15 amino acids. V trimming: 6 bases; J trimming: 1 base; junction bases outside the gene matches: 1. Germline lookup yields CDR1 ENHRY and CDR2 SYGVKD. The CDR3 DNA reads as TGTGCCATCAGAGGGACAGGGGGAACTAATGAAAAACTGTTTTTT. Translated: CAIRGTGGTNEKLFF.

The chain is built from TRBV18 and TRBJ1-6, with TRBD1 identical over 7 bases. This CDR3 has 15 residues. V dropped 5 bases and J dropped 11; count of bases not matched to a gene: 12. Germline V lookup: CDR1 KGHSH, CDR2 LQKENI. In DNA, the CDR3 is TGTGCCAGCTCAACGCTAGTTACAGGGGAGCCACCCCTCCACTTT. Amino acids: CASSTLVTGEPPLHF.

This chain uses TRBV3-1 (or the pseudogene TRBV3-2) with TRBJ1-2; possible D gene TRBD1, 5 bases. V was trimmed by 0 bases and J by 5 bases, leaving 16 bases between them. The CDR3 extends over 16 amino acids. Germline CDR1 LGHDT, CDR2 YNNKEL (reference sequence). Here the CDR3 DNA reads TGTGCCAGCAGCCAAGATTGGGGGGGTTTTGGGTATGGCTACACCTTC. Residues: CASSQDWGGFGYGYTF.

CDR3 in DNA: TGTGCCAGCAAGTTACACGCCACCACGGGAAATGGCTACACCTTC. Its translation is CASKLHATTGNGYTF. This chain connects TRBV6-5 to TRBJ1-2; no clear D. The CDR3 is 15 amino acids. CDR1 and CDR2 from the germline V gene are MNHEY and SVGAGI. Trimming shortened V by 7 bases and J by 6 bases, and 21 bases separated the two germline ends.

CDR3 sequence reads: CASSLGTPQQPQHF. In DNA form, the CDR3 reads TGTGCCAGCAGCTTAGGGACCCCCCAGCAGCCCCAGCATTTT. This chain uses TRBV11-2 with TRBJ1-5; unclear D gene. Germline loops: CDR1 SGHAT, CDR2 FQNNGV. The CDR3 spans 14 residues. Trimming took off 1 base at V and 7 bases at J, with 11 bases between the two ends. The full variable domain, its missing parts supplied by reference TRBV11-2 and TRBJ1-5, is EAGVAQSPRYKIIEKRQSVAFWCNPISGHATLYWYQQILGQGPKLLIQFQNNGVVDDSQLPKDRFSAERLKGVDSTLKIQPAKLEDSAVYLCASSLGTPQQPQHFGDGTRLSIL.

The chain is built from TRBV11-1 and TRBJ2-7; 13 bases are shared with TRBD2. The CDR3 runs to 15 residues. Unmatched junction bases numbered 3, after V lost 5 bases and J lost 2 bases. Germline V gene data show CDR1 as SGHAT and CDR2 as FQDESV (reference sequence). In nucleotides, the CDR3 is TGTGCCAGCAGCCCGACTAGCGGGGGGCCCTACGAGCAGTACTTC. This encodes CASSPTSGGPYEQYF.

The V call is TRBV6-1, the J call TRBJ1-5, with D unclear. CDR1 MNHNS and CDR2 SASEGT come from the germline V gene. V dropped 0 bases and J dropped 7 bases, with 13 bases sitting between them. CDR3 length: 15 residues. The CDR3 coding sequence is TGTGCCAGCAGTGAAGCAAGAGGGAGCAGGCAGCCCCAGCATTTT. Translated: CASSEARGSRQPQHF.

CDR3 in amino acids: CASVFGTGYNQPQHF. The CDR3 DNA follows: TGTGCCAGCGTATTCGGGACAGGCTATAATCAGCCCCAGCATTTT. The gene calls are TRBV6-5 and TRBJ1-5; the match to TRBD1 covers 8 bases. The CDR3 spans 15 residues. With 8 bases clipped from V and 4 bases from J, the junction kept 10 bases outside the gene matches. Germline V gives CDR1 MNHEY, CDR2 SVGAGI.

The chain has TRBV7-2 and TRBJ2-7; a possible D gene is TRBD1 (6 bases). The germline CDR1 and CDR2 sequences are SGHTA and FQGNSA. The CDR3 consists of 12 residues. V lost 4 bases to trimming and J lost 12 bases, with 16 bases between them. Written as DNA, the CDR3 is TGTGCCAGCAGCTCCCGACGACAGGATCGGTACTTC. Translation gives CASSSRRQDRYF. Using reference TRBV7-2 and TRBJ2-7 for the parts outside the CDR3, the full variable domain is GAGVSQSPSNKVTEKGKDVELRCDPISGHTALYWYRQSLGQGLEFLIYFQGNSAPDKSGLPSDRFSAERTGGSVSTLTIQRTQQEDSAVYLCASSSRRQDRYFGPGTRLTVT.

The gene calls are TRBV2 and TRBJ2-1, with D perhaps TRBD1 (5 bases). This CDR3 contains 12 residues. Germline CDR1 and CDR2: SNHLY and FYNNEI. The ends were cut back, 1 base at V and 7 bases at J, with 5 bases in the middle. CDR3 loop: CASSEDRNEQFF. In DNA, the CDR3 is TGTGCCAGCAGTGAAGACAGGAATGAGCAGTTCTTC.

The J gene is TRBJ2-7, the V gene TRBV27; 7 bases agree with TRBD2. This CDR3 comprises 15 residues. With V trimmed by 0 bases and J by 3 bases, 5 bases remained unmatched. Germline-derived CDR1 and CDR2 are MNHEY and SMNVEV (reference sequence). The CDR3 region is CASSLSITSDYEQYF. In DNA form, the CDR3 reads TGTGCCAGCAGTTTATCGATTACTAGCGACTACGAGCAGTACTTC.

This clone was observed a few times. This sequence joins TRBV4-2 and TRBJ1-3, with D uncertain. This CDR3 is built from 15 residues. Trimming stripped 0 bases from V and 0 bases from J, with 6 bases between. Germline lookup yields CDR1 LGHNA and CDR2 YNFKEQ. The CDR3 nucleotides are TGTGCCAGCAGCCAAGATAGGAGCTCTGGAAACACCATATATTTT. It encodes CASSQDRSSGNTIYF.